This TCR beta chain was documented in a study of control samples from healthy donors and cancer patients. Sequenced by immunoSEQ multiplex PCR; TCRdb stores in-frame clones only, minus some. The table includes 140,000 or so clones, roughly 94% detected once. The TCR originated in a man aged 55 to 70 with colorectal cancer. Specimen: PBMCs.

CDR3 sequence (DNA): TGTGCCAGCAGCCTCGACAGGGGGTTAGATCAGCCCCAGCATTTT. Translation gives CASSLDRGLDQPQHF. V is TRBV5-8 and J is TRBJ1-5; 9 bases agree with TRBD1. V was clipped by 4 bases and J by 5 bases; unmatched bases: 7. The CDR3 sequence is 15 residues long. Germline V gene sequence: CDR1 SGHTS, CDR2 YDEGEE.